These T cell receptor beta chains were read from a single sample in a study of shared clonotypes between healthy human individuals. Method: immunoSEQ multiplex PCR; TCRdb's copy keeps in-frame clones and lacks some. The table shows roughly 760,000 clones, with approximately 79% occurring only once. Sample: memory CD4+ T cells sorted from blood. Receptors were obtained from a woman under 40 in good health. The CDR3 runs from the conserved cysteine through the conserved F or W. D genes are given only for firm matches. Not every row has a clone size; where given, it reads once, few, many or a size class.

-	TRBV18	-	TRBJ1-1	TGTGCCAGCTCACCGGGGGGGCGTGACACTGAAGCTTTCTTT	CASSPGGRDTEAFF
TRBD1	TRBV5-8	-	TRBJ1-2	TGTGCCAGCAAAGGGGTAGGGGGCGGTGGCTACACCTTC	CASKGVGGGGYTF
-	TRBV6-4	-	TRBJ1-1	TGTGCCAGCAGTGTTCGCGGATACACTGAAGCTTTCTTT	CASSVRGYTEAFF
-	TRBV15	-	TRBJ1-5	TGTGCCACCAGCCGGGGACACATCAATCAGCCCCAGCATTTT	CATSRGHINQPQHF
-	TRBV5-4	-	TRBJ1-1	TGTGCCAGCAGATTGGGGGGTATCATGAACACTGAAGCTTTCTTT	CASRLGGIMNTEAFF
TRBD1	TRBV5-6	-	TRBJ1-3	TGTGCCAGCAGCAGCGGGGACAGGGTAATTTCTGGAAACACCATATATTTT	CASSSGDRVISGNTIYF
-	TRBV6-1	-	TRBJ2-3	TGTGCCAGCAGTGAAGGTACGGGGTACACAGATACGCAGTATTTT	CASSEGTGYTDTQYF
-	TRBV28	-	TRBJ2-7	TGTGCCAGCAGTACAAAACGGGGGGCGCAGATCTACGAGCAGTACTTC	CASSTKRGAQIYEQYF
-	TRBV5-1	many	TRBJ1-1	TGCGCCAGCAGCTTGACAGAGAACACTGAAGCTTTCTTT	CASSLTENTEAFF
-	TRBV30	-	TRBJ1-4	TGTGCCTGGAGCTCCGGGGGCCGGGATAATGAAAAACTGTTTTTT	CAWSSGGRDNEKLFF
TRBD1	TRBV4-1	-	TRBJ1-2	TGCGCCAGCAGCCAAGAACGCCGACAGGGTAGTTGGAACTATGGCTACACCTTC	CASSQERRQGSWNYGYTF
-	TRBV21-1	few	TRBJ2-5	TGTGCCAGCAGCAAGCTCCCTGCATGGACAGCACAAGAGACCCAGTACTTC	CASSKLPAWTAQETQYF
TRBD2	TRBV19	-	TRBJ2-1	TGTGCCAGTAGAGATATAGCGGGATCCTCCAATGAGCAGTTCTTC	CASRDIAGSSNEQFF
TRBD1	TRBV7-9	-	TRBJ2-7	TGTGCCAGCAGCTTAGGGACAGGGGCCTACGAGCAGTACTTC	CASSLGTGAYEQYF
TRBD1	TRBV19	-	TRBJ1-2	TGTGCCACCAAGTCCCGGATCGACAGGGGCTATGGCTACACCTTC	CATKSRIDRGYGYTF
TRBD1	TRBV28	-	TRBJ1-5	TGTGCCAGCAGTTTGACAGGGAATCAGCCCCAGCATTTT	CASSLTGNQPQHF
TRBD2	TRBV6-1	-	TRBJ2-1	TGTGCCAGCAGTGAAGGGGCGGGAGGGCCGGTGGAGCAGTTCTTC	CASSEGAGGPVEQFF
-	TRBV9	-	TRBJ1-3	TGTGCCAGCAGCCCGAACCTTGGGATCTCTGGAAACACCATATATTTT	CASSPNLGISGNTIYF
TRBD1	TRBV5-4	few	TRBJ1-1	TGTGCCAGCAGCTTGGAGCACAGGGGCACTGAAGCTTTCTTT	CASSLEHRGTEAFF
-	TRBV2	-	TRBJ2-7	TGTGCCAGCAGTCAAGAACACGAGCAGTACTTC	CASSQEHEQYF
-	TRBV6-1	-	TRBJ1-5	TGTGCCAGCGGGAACAGGGCCCTTCAGCCCCAGCATTTT	CASGNRALQPQHF
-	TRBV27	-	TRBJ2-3	TGTGCCACCAGAACCACAGATACGCAGTATTTT	CATRTTDTQYF
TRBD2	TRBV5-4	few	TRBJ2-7	TGTGCCAGCAGCAACTCACGGACTAGCGGTAACGAGCAGTACTTC	CASSNSRTSGNEQYF
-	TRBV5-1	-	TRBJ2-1	TGCGCCAGCAGCTTGGAAGAAGGCCCCTCCTACAATGAGCAGTTCTTC	CASSLEEGPSYNEQFF
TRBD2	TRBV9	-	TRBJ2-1	TGTGCCAGCAGCGTATGGTTAGCGGGAGGTACCTACAATGAGCAGTTCTTC	CASSVWLAGGTYNEQFF
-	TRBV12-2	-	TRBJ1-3	TGTGCAAGTCCCCCAAATTACTCTGGAAACACCATATATTTT	CASPPNYSGNTIYF
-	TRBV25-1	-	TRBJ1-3	TGTGCCAGCAGTTCCCCGGGGACATCTGGAAACACCATATATTTT	CASSSPGTSGNTIYF
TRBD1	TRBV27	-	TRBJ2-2	TGTGCCAGCAGATCGAGGACAGGGCACGGGGAGCTGTTTTTT	CASRSRTGHGELFF
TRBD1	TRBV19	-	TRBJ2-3	TGTGCCAGTAGTATCCAACAGGGGGTTACAGATACGCAGTATTTT	CASSIQQGVTDTQYF
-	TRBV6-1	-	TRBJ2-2	TGTGCCAGCATTCCGGGGCTTATGACCGGGGAGCTGTTTTTT	CASIPGLMTGELFF
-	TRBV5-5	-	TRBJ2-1	TGTGCCAGCAGCAAGACCGCCGGACGTGCTGAGCAGTTCTTC	CASSKTAGRAEQFF
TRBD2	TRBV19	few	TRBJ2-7	TGTGCCAGTAGTTCTAGCGGGAGGGGCTCCGAGCAGTACTTC	CASSSSGRGSEQYF
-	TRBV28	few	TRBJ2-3	TGTGCCATCATGGGGGGCGGGACGAGCACAGATACGCAGTATTTT	CAIMGGGTSTDTQYF
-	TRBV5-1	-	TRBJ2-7	TGCGCCAGCAGCTTGGCTGGCGACCCCAGCTCCTACGAGCAGTACTTC	CASSLAGDPSSYEQYF
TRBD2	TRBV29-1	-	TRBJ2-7	TGCAGCGTAGCGACTAGCTTTTTTCGCGAGCAGTACTTC	CSVATSFFREQYF
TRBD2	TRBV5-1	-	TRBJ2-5	TGCGCCAGCAGCTTGGGACTAGCGGACCAAGAGACCCAGTACTTC	CASSLGLADQETQYF
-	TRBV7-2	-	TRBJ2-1	TGTGCCAGCAGCCCTTTTCTAGCGATTGAGCAGTTCTTC	CASSPFLAIEQFF
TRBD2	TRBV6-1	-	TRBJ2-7	TGTGCCAGCATCCGCGAGCGGGATCGGTACGAGCAGTACTTC	CASIRERDRYEQYF
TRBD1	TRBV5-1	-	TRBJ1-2	TGCGCCAGCAGCGCCGGACAGGGAGCCTATGGCTACACCTTC	CASSAGQGAYGYTF
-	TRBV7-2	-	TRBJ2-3	TGTGCCAGCAGCTTTACGGGAGTTGGAGTGAGAGATACGCAGTATTTT	CASSFTGVGVRDTQYF
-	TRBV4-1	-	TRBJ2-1	TGCGCCAGCAGCCACCACAGGACCTACAATGAGCAGTTCTTC	CASSHHRTYNEQFF
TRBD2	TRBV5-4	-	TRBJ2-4	TGTGCCAGCAGCTTGCCTAGCGGAACCAAAAACATTCAGTACTTC	CASSLPSGTKNIQYF
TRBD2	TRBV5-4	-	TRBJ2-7	TGTGCCAGCAGCTCGGCTAGCGGGGGGTCCTCCGAGCAGTACTTC	CASSSASGGSSEQYF
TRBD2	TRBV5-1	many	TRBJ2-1	TGCGCCAGCAGCTTGGTCCTAGCGGAGAATGAGCAGTTCTTC	CASSLVLAENEQFF
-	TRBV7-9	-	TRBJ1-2	TGTGCCAGCAGCTTAGTGGGAGGGGATGGCTACACCTTC	CASSLVGGDGYTF
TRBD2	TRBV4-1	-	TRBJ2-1	TGCGCCAGCAGCCAAGATTGGGGCGGGAGAAAGTTCTTC	CASSQDWGGRKFF
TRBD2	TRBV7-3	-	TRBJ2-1	TGTGCCAGCAGCCCCACAAACGCGGGAGGAAGCAATGAGCAGTTCTTC	CASSPTNAGGSNEQFF
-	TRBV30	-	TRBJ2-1	TGTGCCTGGAGTGTACGGAGCCTAAGCTCCTACAATGAGCAGTTCTTC	CAWSVRSLSSYNEQFF
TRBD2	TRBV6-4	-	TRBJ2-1	TGTGCCAGCAGTGACTCGAGCCTAGCGGGTAGTGAGCAGTTCTTC	CASSDSSLAGSEQFF
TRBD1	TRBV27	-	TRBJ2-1	TGTGCCAGCAGTGGTTCCGGGACAGCCTGGGGTGGTGAGCAGTTCTTC	CASSGSGTAWGGEQFF
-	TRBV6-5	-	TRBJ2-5	TGTGCCAGCAATCCCGCTTTGACAGGTCTGGAGACCCAGTACTTC	CASNPALTGLETQYF
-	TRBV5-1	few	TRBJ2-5	TGCGCCAGCAGCCCTGGGGCCCAAGAGACCCAGTACTTC	CASSPGAQETQYF
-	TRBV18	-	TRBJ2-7	TGTGCCAGCTCACCATCAGGGCTATCCGCCTACGAGCAGTACTTC	CASSPSGLSAYEQYF
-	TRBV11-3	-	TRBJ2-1	TGTGCCAGCAGCCAGAGGCCGGGACTCGACAATGAGCAGTTCTTC	CASSQRPGLDNEQFF
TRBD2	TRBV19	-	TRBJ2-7	TGTGCCAGTAGCCGACTAGCGATCCAGGGCGAGCAGTACTTC	CASSRLAIQGEQYF